The sequence of this TCR beta chain was determined in a study of blood T cell repertoires in COVID-19. About the study: Sample material is recorded as cDNA or gDNA derived from T cells, B-cell-depleted T cells, or PBMCs.

Original handling: Reference gene primers were amplified, and this amplification served to estimate nucleated cell counts. The repertoire was sequenced with immunoSEQ multiplex PCR; TCRdb's copy has only in-frame clones and lacks some. That table furnishes V, J and clone size, whereas the DNA furnished D and trimming. The sample shows under 300,000 clones, roughly nine tenths of them seen only once. The CDR3 contains 15 residues. V was shortened by 6 bases and J by 6 bases, with 15 bases between the two germline ends. Germline CDR1 is LNHNV and CDR2 is YYDKDF (reference sequence). In terms of age and location, participants ranged from roughly 18 to 90 years and lived in under 30 US areas. Donors in Cohort 3 who had recovered were those with two negative PCRs, healthcare professional clearance, or resolution of their symptoms.

V is TRBV15 and J is TRBJ1-6, with unresolved D. This clonotype was sampled from a woman aged 55-70 years who had recovered from COVID-19. Input material: PBMCs or T cells enriched from blood (not recorded which). In DNA form, the CDR3 reads TGTGCCACCAGACCAGACGGCGGAGGTAATTCACCCCTCCACTTT. Translation gives CATRPDGGGNSPLHF.